This T cell receptor beta chain was captured in a study of blood T cell repertoires in COVID-19. Study as a whole: Spain, Italy and the United States supplied samples that represented acute and convalescent COVID-19. The cDNA or gDNA used as material had been derived from T cells, B-cell-depleted T cells, or PBMCs.

In the source study's methods: Reference gene primers were amplified, and this amplification served to estimate nucleated cell counts. Clones were read by immunoSEQ multiplex PCR, and TCRdb kept only the in-frame ones, dropping some. V and J calls and clone size are copied from that table; D and trimming were computed from the DNA. Here the sample spans 100,000 to 120,000 clones, more than 65% being singletons. Trimming cost V 2 bases and J 10 bases; bases outside gene matches: 7. Germline loops: CDR1 SGHAT, CDR2 FQNNGV. The CDR3 extends over 13 amino acids. This TCR came from a man aged 45-65 years with acute or convalescent COVID-19. The J gene is TRBJ1-1, the V gene TRBV11-2; 7 positions agree with TRBD1. The sequenced sample was peripheral blood. The CDR3 reads CASSLRKTGRAFF. The CDR3 DNA reads as TGTGCCAGCAGCTTACGCAAGACAGGGCGAGCTTTCTTT.